Below, one TCR beta chain is given with its context. Its antigen is currently unknown. V was pared by 5 bases and J by 7 bases, with 8 bases of the junction left unmatched. The germline V gene encodes CDR1 SGHTA and CDR2 FQGTGA. The CDR3 is made up of 14 amino acids. This record comes from a study of radiation and T cells in renal cell carcinoma. Time point in this sample: blood 4 weeks post-SBRT, at nephrectomy. Stated treatment: 15 Gy SBRT to primary tumor, nephrectomy 4 weeks later. Nephrectomy followed 15 Gy stereotactic body radiation by 4 weeks. Clear cell pathology was present in this patient's renal cell carcinoma. General study findings and limits: No pretreatment tumor biopsies were available for baseline clonotypes. In blood, top tumor clones expanded by 2 weeks, shrinking by 4.

Clones were read by immunoSEQ multiplex PCR, and TCRdb kept only the in-frame ones, dropping some. The sample records approximately 170,000 clones, around 90% being singletons. V and J are TRBV7-3 and TRBJ1-2, with 9 bases aligning to TRBD1. Sequencing was performed on blood, taken from a patient whose treatment included radiotherapy and nephrectomy. This TCR was recovered from a woman aged 50 to 60 with renal cell carcinoma. The CDR3 loop is CASSTQQGAGGYTF. DNA for the CDR3: TGTGCCAGCAGCACGCAACAGGGGGCAGGTGGCTACACCTTC.